Presented here are 11 T cell receptor beta chains from one specimen sequenced in a study of blood T cell repertoires in COVID-19. Sequencing used immunoSEQ multiplex PCR; TCRdb keeps in-frame clones, though not all of them. The data show about 120,000 clones, roughly four fifths seen once. Sequencing was performed on peripheral blood. These receptors came from a human donor in a cohort sampled during active COVID-19.

The chain's CDR3 is CASSQDPTGKGVGELFF. The CDR3 nucleotides read TGTGCCAGCAGCCAAGATCCCACAGGCAAGGGGGTCGGGGAGCTGTTTTTT. This chain connects TRBV4-2 to TRBJ2-2, with D maybe TRBD1 (6 bases). V lost 0 bases, J lost 7 bases, and 18 bases lay in between. The CDR3 consists of 17 residues. Germline V lookup: CDR1 LGHNA, CDR2 YNFKEQ.

This sequence joins TRBV28 and TRBJ1-5; 7 bases are shared with TRBD1. CDR1 and CDR2 (germline): MDHEN, SYDVKM. The CDR3 has 15 residues. V shed 8 bases, J shed 1 base, and the junction held 8 bases outside the gene matches. CDR3 nucleotides: TGTGCCAGCCTTGAGGGACAGCGCAGCAATCAGCCCCAGCATTTT. It codes for CASLEGQRSNQPQHF.

V gene TRBV7-2 combines with J gene TRBJ2-7; 9 nucleotides align to TRBD1. With 3 bases clipped from V and 3 bases from J, the junction kept 15 bases outside the gene matches. The CDR3 extends over 18 amino acids. Germline CDR1 and CDR2: SGHTA and FQGNSA. The CDR3 is CASSFWSRTGEGNYEQYF. As DNA, the CDR3 is TGTGCCAGCAGCTTTTGGTCCAGGACAGGGGAGGGAAACTACGAGCAGTACTTC.

V usage is TRBV9 and J usage is TRBJ2-2, with 9 bases lining up with TRBD2. The CDR3 is made up of 16 amino acids. V trimming: 1 base; J trimming: 4 bases; junction bases outside the gene matches: 5. Germline V gene sequence: CDR1 SGDLS, CDR2 YYNGEE. CDR3 nucleotide sequence: TGTGCCAGCAGCGTATTAGCGGGGGCGATCACCGGGGAGCTGTTTTTT. As protein: CASSVLAGAITGELFF.

The genes are TRBV10-3 and TRBJ2-1; 10 nucleotides agree with TRBD2. V dropped 0 bases and J dropped 5; count of bases not matched to a gene: 4. The germline V gene has CDR1 ENHRY and CDR2 SYGVKD. The CDR3 is 16 residues long. CDR3 sequence: CAISESSSGGNNEQFF. The DNA of the CDR3 is TGTGCCATCAGTGAGTCGTCTAGCGGGGGTAACAATGAGCAGTTCTTC.

By share, this clone ranks as medium-sized. The chain recombines TRBV9 with TRBJ1-2, with TRBD1 matching 7 bases. J gave up 4 bases and V 3 bases, and 6 bases lay outside the gene matches. This CDR3 is 14 amino acids long. CDR1 and CDR2 from the germline V gene are SGDLS and YYNGEE. CDR3 nucleotide sequence: TGTGCCAGCAGCGCCGGCACAGGGGTCTATGGCTACACCTTC. Residues: CASSAGTGVYGYTF.

The chain carries TRBV7-8 and TRBJ1-1; a possible D gene is TRBD1 (6 bases). The CDR3 covers 18 residues. Deletions cut 0 bases from V and 0 bases from J, with 17 bases between. The V gene's germline CDR1 is SGHVS and CDR2 FQNEAQ. The CDR3 loop is CASSLAQVGGALNTEAFF. CDR3 coding DNA: TGTGCCAGCAGCTTAGCTCAAGTAGGGGGGGCCCTGAACACTGAAGCTTTCTTT.

In its sample, this clone was seen once. This sequence joins TRBV5-4 and TRBJ2-5; TRBD2 matches at 8 bases. Germline lookup yields CDR1 SGHNT and CDR2 YYREEE (reference sequence). The J segment lost 5 bases and the V segment lost 4 bases, leaving 7 bases of the junction unmatched. The CDR3 totals 14 residues. In DNA form, the CDR3 reads TGTGCCAGCAGCCCTGTAGCGGGATCGGAGACCCAGTACTTC. It encodes CASSPVAGSETQYF.

The gene calls are TRBV5-4 and TRBJ2-2; D not certain. The V end lost 0 bases, the J end lost 8 bases, and 8 bases lay between the germline ends. The CDR3 extends over 13 amino acids. CDR1 is SGHNT and CDR2 is YYREEE in the germline V gene (reference sequence). CDR3 sequence reads: CASSLAAEGELFF. CDR3 coding DNA: TGTGCCAGCAGCTTGGCCGCGGAGGGGGAGCTGTTTTTT.

The chain couples TRBV19 to TRBJ2-7; a possible D gene is TRBD2 (5 bases). V lost 4 bases, J lost 3 bases, and 16 bases lay in between. The CDR3 has 15 amino acids. Germline assignment: CDR1 LNHDA and CDR2 SQIVND (reference sequence). The CDR3 nucleotides read TGTGCCAGTAGTACCGGGGTGTCAGTATTCTACGAGCAGTACTTC. Its protein is CASSTGVSVFYEQYF.

This clone was observed a few times. CDR3 region: CASQLMRGFTEAFF. Written as DNA, the CDR3 is TGTGCCAGCCAGTTAATGAGGGGGTTTACTGAAGCTTTCTTT. The chain is built from TRBV6-5 and TRBJ1-1; D might be TRBD1 (6 bases). The germline V and J ends were trimmed by 8 bases and 5 bases, with 18 bases remaining between them. The CDR3 loop spans 14 amino acids. CDR1 MNHEY and CDR2 SVGAGI come from the germline V gene.